Detailed here is one TCR beta chain. It lacks a known antigen. No quality values exist for individual bases; no much larger clone is one base distant. CEF-cultured naive and memory CD4+ T cell DNA received survey-level immunoSEQ TCR-beta sequencing. Concerning the study's data processing: During preprocessing, nonproductive sequences were removed, as were CDR3s that did not start with C, did not end with F or W, or were shorter than 7 amino acids. The MANAFEST web app identified antigen-specific clonotypes based on expansion compared with the reference and other culture wells. To be counted as positive, a clone had to show significant expansion compared with the reference culture, at an FDR below 0.05, in 2 of 3 replicate wells. Positive clones also required significant expansion versus all other tandem wells and an odds ratio above 5. Cultured and uncultured naive and memory CD4+ repertoires were searched for CDR3s previously identified as spike- and CEF-reactive. CDR3 homology was quantified as pairwise Levenshtein distance, calculated with the stringdist R package after three terminal residues were trimmed from each end. Entries here come from immuneACCESS through TCRdb and include only in-frame sequences with V and J called. Some clones fail to appear in such tables; in the studies checked, an unresolved V gene covers under half of the shortfall, and the cause of the remainder is unknown. V and J calls plus clone size are reproduced from that table; the DNA served to infer D and trimming. For this sample the table gives about 43,000 clones, of which 82% were detected only once. Of the sample, 1.4% falls within the top ten clones.

Naive and memory CD4+ T cells were separated from cryopreserved PBMCs by first enriching for CD4 and then performing EasySep naive CD4+ T cell enrichment. For around nine days, sorted naive or memory CD4+ T cells (roughly 98,000) were cultured at a 1:1 ratio with T cell-depleted PBMCs and CEF peptides. In general, triplicate replicate wells were used for every peptide culture condition. Ficoll-Paque PLUS gradient centrifugation was used to isolate PBMCs from leukapheresis product or whole blood. PBMCs were either cryopreserved at -140°C or used fresh in the expansion assay. The QIAamp Micro DNA Kit was used to extract genomic DNA from the CD4+ T cells. The sample belongs to a study of CD4 T cells in relation to SARS-CoV-2 and coronaviruses (TCRdb year 2021). About the full investigation: In the ViraFEST assay, PBMCs were cultured with antigen for 9 to 10 days, after which TCR beta CDR3s were sequenced to identify antigen-specific clonal expansions. The approximately 12 convalescent patients included 8 males and 4 females; two subjects were Hispanic. At the level of individual TCR clonotypes, the study evaluated whether memory CD4+ T cells crossreact between the spike proteins of SARS-CoV-2 and those of common cold coronaviruses. For other donors in the study, expansion assays were sequenced with a different, Illumina-based TCR-beta assay. The Adaptive Biotechnologies TCR-sequencing kit was used for samples from three pre-COVID donors and for the naive versus memory experiments, whereas the other data were Illumina-based. HLA restriction was mapped for shared crossreactive spike epitopes using patient-derived lymphoblastoid cell lines. A median age of approximately 40 years, with a range of roughly 21 to 75 years, was recorded for the full convalescent cohort of over 9 patients.

The research as a whole found: Pre-pandemic and post-infection samples were not both contributed by any donor, so tracing of the source of pre-existing responses was limited. Small numbers of patients and of tested TCRs were a limitation of the study. Sequencing of naive versus memory cells indicated that the assay detects memory recall responses, not primary responses primed during culture. Crossreactivity analysis centred on spike protein, so crossreactivity against other viral proteins was not assessed. In approximately 65% of donors, memory CD4+ clonotypes turned up that crossrecognized SARS-CoV-2 and at least one common cold coronavirus spike. Crossreactive clones showed significantly weaker SARS-CoV-2-driven expansion than monoreactive clones, consistent with antigenic imprinting.

CDR1 and CDR2 (SGDLS, YYNGEE) derive from the germline V gene. The junction carries 6 bases between V and J, which are trimmed by 0 bases and 8 bases respectively. The CDR3 holds 12 amino acids from the cysteine to the phenylalanine. Only CDR3 DNA remains: 36 bases, in frame from the first base. This receptor was identified in an adult with COVID-19. The chain is made from TRBV9 and TRBJ2-1; the D gene is perhaps TRBD2, on 5 matching bases. The sample taken for sequencing was naive CD4+ T cells from PBMCs, cultured in vitro. The cell subset or site label, as the study defines it: naive CD4+ T cells isolated by negative enrichment. This receptor has the CDR3 CASSVERDEQFF. The DNA is as follows: TGTGCCAGCAGCGTAGAGAGGGATGAGCAGTTCTTC.